Each of the 23 T cell receptor beta chains below was sequenced from the same sample in a study of cytomegalovirus exposure and HLA in healthy donors. Use of 60 Vbeta and 13 Jbeta primers characterized the PCR. Produced via immunoSEQ multiplex PCR; TCRdb's table is partial and in-frame only. The table shows 250,000 to 350,000 clones, with under 80% occurring only once. The sequencing input was PBMCs. These receptors came from a female donor in good health and CMV-seronegative.

Comment on this clone: Compared with germline, one end of the junction differs, possibly owing to a read error. The chain uses TRBV7-9 and TRBJ2-7; 7 bases are shared with TRBD2. Per the germline V gene, CDR1 is SEHNR and CDR2 is FQNEAQ (reference sequence). The CDR3 covers 15 residues. The CDR3 nucleotides are TGTTCCAGCAGCCCAATAAGCGGGGAAGCCTACGAGCAGTACTTC. Amino acids: CSSSPISGEAYEQYF.

As DNA, the CDR3 is TGTGCCAGCAGCTTGGCCGGGACAGGCAACAATGAGCAGTTCTTC. Translation gives CASSLAGTGNNEQFF. The V and J genes are TRBV5-4 and TRBJ2-1; 8 bases line up with TRBD1. The CDR3 length is 15 residues. Germline V gene data show CDR1 as SGHNT and CDR2 as YYREEE (reference sequence). The ends lost 0 bases at V and 5 bases at J; junction bases unmatched: 4.

This CDR3 is CASSSSGSDNEQFF. The CDR3 DNA reads TGTGCCAGCAGCTCAAGCGGGTCCGACAATGAGCAGTTCTTC. This chain joins TRBV13 and TRBJ2-1; possibly TRBD2 for D (6 bases). V was shortened by 4 bases and J by 5 bases, with 12 bases between the two germline ends. The CDR3 loop spans 14 amino acids. The germline V gene encodes CDR1 PRHDT and CDR2 FYEKMQ (reference sequence).

V and J are TRBV7-2 and TRBJ2-7; no definite D call. CDR1 is SGHTA, CDR2 FQGNSA, per germline. The ends were cut back, 1 base at V and 7 bases at J, with 8 bases in the middle. The CDR3 has 12 residues. CDR3 DNA sequence: TGTGCCAGCAGCTTAGACATACAGGAGCAGTACTTC. Translated: CASSLDIQEQYF.

The gene calls are TRBV11-3 and TRBJ2-1; 8 bases agree with TRBD2. V shed 3 bases and J 5 bases; nucleotides not matched to a gene: 9. CDR1 is SGHNT, CDR2 YENEEA, per germline. CDR3 length: 16 amino acids. The CDR3 DNA sequence: TGTGCCAGCAGCTTGGAAGCGGGAGTAAGAGACAATGAGCAGTTCTTC. This translates into CASSLEAGVRDNEQFF.

The chain joins TRBV18 to TRBJ2-7; 8 bases map to TRBD2. The J segment lost 9 bases and the V segment lost 3 bases, leaving 13 bases of the junction unmatched. The CDR3 length is 15 residues. CDR1 KGHSH and CDR2 LQKENI come from the germline V gene. This CDR3 is CASSPSGLAGTLQYF. CDR3 sequence (DNA): TGTGCCAGCTCACCCTCGGGGCTAGCGGGTACGTTGCAGTACTTC.

The chain links TRBV7-6 to TRBJ2-3; D remains unclear. V dropped 4 bases and J dropped 1 base, with 3 bases sitting between them. Germline V lookup: CDR1 SGHVS, CDR2 FNYEAQ. This CDR3 is built from 12 residues. CDR3 nucleotide sequence: TGTGCCAGCAGCTCGGGCACAGATACGCAGTATTTT. Translated, it gives CASSSGTDTQYF.

This chain uses TRBV6-5 with TRBJ2-6; possible D gene TRBD2, 5 bases. The length of the CDR3 is 15 residues. The germline CDR1 and CDR2 sequences are MNHEY and SVGAGI. Trimming took 2 bases from V and 2 from J, leaving 7 bases between them. For the CDR3, the DNA is TGTGCCAGCAGTTACCGGGGTACTGGGGCCAACGTCCTGACTTTC. The encoded protein is CASSYRGTGANVLTF.

This clone was recorded a few times. This chain connects TRBV11-2 to TRBJ1-4, with a possible D match to TRBD1 (5 bases). Trimming left V 4 bases short and J 8 bases short, with 17 bases between. The CDR3 is 15 amino acids. Germline V CDR1 and CDR2: SGHAT, FQNNGV. CDR3 sequence: CASSSWRGMGEKLFF. The CDR3 DNA sequence: TGTGCCAGCAGCTCCTGGAGGGGAATGGGGGAAAAACTGTTTTTT.

The rearrangement joins TRBV29-1 to TRBJ1-3, with no clear D. Trimming removed 7 bases from V and 5 bases from J, with 9 bases in between. The CDR3 runs 11 residues. The germline gives CDR1 SQVTM, CDR2 ANQGSEA. CDR3: CSARGRNTIYF. CDR3 nucleotide sequence: TGCAGCGCACGGGGAAGAAACACCATATATTTT.

This chain uses TRBV7-9 with TRBJ1-1; no reliable D call. This CDR3 contains 14 residues. V lost 1 base and J 7 bases, leaving 13 bases between the germline ends. The germline gives CDR1 SEHNR, CDR2 FQNEAQ (reference sequence). CDR3: CASSLVRGTSEAFF. CDR3 in DNA: TGTGCCAGCAGCTTAGTACGGGGAACAAGTGAAGCTTTCTTT.

This clone appeared a few times. V gene TRBV11-2 combines with J gene TRBJ2-1; TRBD2 agrees at 9 bases. Germline V CDR1 and CDR2: SGHAT, FQNNGV. The CDR3 is made up of 15 amino acids. V lost 4 bases, J lost 4 bases, and 5 bases stayed unmatched. The CDR3 DNA sequence: TGTGCCAGCAGCTCCCGAGCGGGAGGATACAATGAGCAGTTCTTC. Protein: CASSSRAGGYNEQFF. The whole variable domain, remainder taken from reference TRBV11-2 and TRBJ2-1, is EAGVAQSPRYKIIEKRQSVAFWCNPISGHATLYWYQQILGQGPKLLIQFQNNGVVDDSQLPKDRFSAERLKGVDSTLKIQPAKLEDSAVYLCASSSRAGGYNEQFFGPGTRLTVL.

The chain uses TRBV7-8 and TRBJ2-1; 12 nucleotides agree with TRBD2. Germline CDR1 is SGHVS and CDR2 is FQNEAQ. Unmatched junction bases numbered 6, after V lost 1 base and J lost 2 bases. The CDR3 sequence is 18 residues long. For the CDR3, the DNA is TGTGCCAGCAGCTTAGAGACTCTAGCGGGAGGGCCCTACAATGAGCAGTTCTTC. This codes for CASSLETLAGGPYNEQFF.

The chain combines TRBV21-1 with TRBJ1-3. TRBV21-1 is given as a pseudogene. The CDR3 runs to 15 residues. CDR3 in DNA: TGTGCCAGCAGCAAAGGGGCGGGGTCTGGAAACACCATATATTTT. Its protein product is CASSKGAGSGNTIYF.

This chain connects TRBV5-1 to TRBJ2-1; 10 bases agree with TRBD2. CDR1 and CDR2 from the germline V gene are SGHRS and YFSETQ. Trimming removed 5 bases from V and 0 bases from J; junction bases left unmatched: 11. The length of the CDR3 is 18 residues. The CDR3 DNA reads TGCGCCAGCAGAATCCAACTAGCGGGATTAAGCTCCTACAATGAGCAGTTCTTC. Translation: CASRIQLAGLSSYNEQFF. The full variable domain, in which reference TRBV5-1 and TRBJ2-1 provide the parts outside the CDR3, is KAGVTQTPRYLIKTRGQQVTLSCSPISGHRSVSWYQQTPGQGLQFLFEYFSETQRNKGNFPGRFSGRQFSNSRSEMNVSTLELGDSALYLCASRIQLAGLSSYNEQFFGPGTRLTVL.

The chain uses TRBV18 and TRBJ2-7; D is unresolved. Germline values: CDR1 KGHSH, CDR2 LQKENI. Trimming shortened V by 1 base and J by 5 bases, and 15 bases separated the two germline ends. The CDR3 runs 15 residues. The CDR3 bases are TGTGCCAGCTCACCACAAACACTGCGCAGGAACGAGCAGTACTTC. It yields the protein CASSPQTLRRNEQYF.

The chain has TRBV10-3 and TRBJ2-7, with 16 bases matching TRBD2. Per the germline V gene, CDR1 is ENHRY and CDR2 is SYGVKD. V lost 10 bases to trimming and J lost 5 bases; unmatched junction nucleotides: 11. The CDR3 is 16 residues long. The DNA for the CDR3 is TGTGCCACTTCCGGGACTAGCGGGAGGGTGGGGCACGAGCAGTACTTC. It yields the protein CATSGTSGRVGHEQYF.

In this sample, this clone turned up a few times. The chain couples TRBV6-6 to TRBJ1-1, with no clear D. Germline CDR1 reads MNHNY; CDR2 reads SVGAGI (reference sequence). Trimming left V 4 bases short and J 1 base short, with 7 bases between. This CDR3 is 13 amino acids long. DNA of the CDR3: TGTGCCAGCAGTTTCCGGGGGAACACTGAAGCTTTCTTT. This gives the protein CASSFRGNTEAFF.

The chain recombines TRBV28 with TRBJ2-5; TRBD2 matches at 11 bases. This CDR3 has 15 residues. Per germline, CDR1 MDHEN and CDR2 SYDVKM. V trimming: 3 bases; J trimming: 1 base; junction bases outside the gene matches: 1. This CDR3 reads CASSFTSGGQETQYF. The CDR3 coding sequence is TGTGCCAGCAGTTTTACTAGCGGGGGCCAAGAGACCCAGTACTTC.

Points on this clone: The same CDR3 also results from other DNA sequences found in this sample. The chain combines TRBV6-1 with TRBJ2-5; D remains unclear. TRBJ2-7 matches the DNA end more closely, so the J call is doubtful. CDR1 and CDR2 (germline): MNHNS, SASEGT. The CDR3 runs 11 residues. CDR3 in DNA: TGTGCCAGCATAAACTCCTACGAGCAGTACTTC. It codes for CASINSYEQYF.

This clone was seen only once. V is TRBV2 and J is TRBJ2-7, with D unresolved. This CDR3 has 14 residues. The V end was cut by 2 bases, the J end by 5 bases, with 13 bases between. Germline CDR1 and CDR2: SNHLY and FYNNEI. CDR3 residues: CASSEIATVNEQYF. The CDR3 DNA is TGTGCCAGCAGTGAAATAGCCACTGTTAACGAGCAGTACTTC.

The chain carries TRBV7-6 and TRBJ2-5; perhaps TRBD1 as D (6 bases). Germline lookup yields CDR1 SGHVS and CDR2 FNYEAQ. V was cut by 5 bases and J by 0 bases, with 10 bases left in between. The CDR3 runs to 14 residues. For the CDR3, the DNA is TGTGCCAGCAGCAGGCGGACAGACCAAGAGACCCAGTACTTC. This translates into CASSRRTDQETQYF. Supplemented by reference TRBV7-6 and TRBJ2-5, the full variable domain reads GAGVSQSPRYKVTKRGQDVALRCDPISGHVSLYWYRQALGQGPEFLTYFNYEAQQDKSGLPNDRFSAERPEGSISTLTIQRTEQRDSAMYRCASSRRTDQETQYFGPGTRLLVL.

The chain employs TRBV29-1 and TRBJ2-7, with a tentative D call TRBD2 (5 bases). Per germline, CDR1 SQVTM and CDR2 ANQGSEA. The CDR3 is made up of 11 amino acids. Here the CDR3 DNA reads TGCATGAGCGGCAGGTCCTACGAGCAGTACTTC. Protein product: CMSGRSYEQYF.